These 6 T cell receptor beta chains originate from one sample sequenced in a study of blood T cells in healthy people across ages. Sample-barcoded 5' priming and a J-beta primer mix drove a second PCR of roughly 7 to 11 cycles. TCRdb used MiXCR to reprocess the 5' RACE reads, holding one entry per CDR3 protein. The sample has over 1,500,000 distinct CDR3 sequences; roughly 43% are singletons. Sequenced input: blood. Receptors originate from a human donor in good health.

This chain connects TRBV2 to TRBJ1-2, with 9 bases fitting TRBD1. The CDR3 spans 16 residues. V dropped 0 bases and J dropped 5; count of bases not matched to a gene: 7. CDR1 and CDR2 (germline): SNHLY, FYNNEI. The chain's CDR3 is CASSEARTGDGYGYTF. The CDR3 coding sequence is TGTGCCAGCAGTGAAGCTCGGACAGGGGACGGATATGGCTACACCTTC.

This clonotype was detected many times. The chain carries TRBV27 and TRBJ2-7; tentatively, D is TRBD1 (6 bases). V shed 5 bases and J shed 2 bases, with 7 bases lying between them. Germline V gene data show CDR1 as MNHEY and CDR2 as SMNVEV (reference sequence). The CDR3 length is 12 residues. The CDR3 protein is CASSNRAYEQYF. Written as DNA, the CDR3 is TGTGCCAGCAGTAACAGGGCCTACGAGCAGTACTTC.

This clonotype was counted between two and nine times. The V call is TRBV3-1, the J call TRBJ2-7; D not certain. CDR1 is LGHDT, CDR2 YNNKEL, per germline (reference sequence). The CDR3 has 12 residues. V gave up 8 bases and J gave up 4 bases, with 12 bases separating them. CDR3 amino acids: CASGSYRYEQYF. The DNA of the CDR3 is TGTGCCAGCGGATCCTATAGATACGAGCAGTACTTC.

This clonotype was detected a few times. The chain recombines TRBV6-1 with TRBJ2-7; D is tentatively TRBD1 or TRBD2 (5 bases each). Germline V CDR1 and CDR2: MNHNS, SASEGT. The CDR3 extends over 18 amino acids. V lost 4 bases and J 3 bases, leaving 25 bases between the germline ends. The CDR3 region has the DNA TGTGCCAGCAGTGCAAACCCTATGGTCAGGGTGAGGGGCTACGAGCAGTACTTC. It yields the protein CASSANPMVRVRGYEQYF.

The gene calls are TRBV3-1 and TRBJ2-7; D is possibly TRBD2 (6 bases). The ends were cut back, 6 bases at V and 2 bases at J, with 17 bases in the middle. The CDR3 contains 15 residues. CDR1 and CDR2 (germline): LGHDT, YNNKEL (reference sequence). The CDR3 sequence is CASSASGSFAYEQYF. The DNA for the CDR3 is TGTGCCAGCAGTGCAAGCGGGTCCTTCGCCTACGAGCAGTACTTC.

The gene calls are TRBV20-1 and TRBJ2-7; D not resolved. Between the trimmed V and J ends, which lost 1 base and 1 base, there was a span of 8 bases. From germline, CDR1 is DFQATT and CDR2 SNEGSKA (reference sequence). The CDR3 is 13 residues long. CDR3: CSARGSKSYEQYF. As DNA, the CDR3 is TGCAGTGCTAGAGGTAGCAAATCCTACGAGCAGTACTTC.